This T cell receptor beta chain was sequenced for a study of CD8 T cells in cerebrospinal fluid in Alzheimer's disease (dated by TCRdb to 2019 to 2021). About the study as a whole: To assess CSF T cell clonal expansion, the study used two single-cell approaches: plate-based nested PCR sequencing and droplet-based sequencing. This study tested whether clonally expanded T cells could be found in cerebrospinal fluid from healthy elderly individuals and from patients with neurodegenerative disease. The droplet-based CSF analysis comparing patients with controls included about 10 healthy controls (roughly 11,000 cells) and about 10 patients with MCI or Alzheimer's disease (about 10,000 cells). A total of roughly 23 samples were covered by the CSF gene-expression analysis, which included Parkinson's disease patients. Here is what the overall study found, with its caveats: Only samples with detectable clones (approximately 11 healthy, 5 MCI, 5 AD, 6 PD) were included in the overall clonality comparison. Compared with controls, patients with MCI or Alzheimer's disease had a higher percentage of their CSF TCRs made up by the single largest clone. The EBV-specific clones were neither the most highly expanded clones nor enriched among patients. When data were pooled, most of the 6 Alzheimer's patients but only 1 of 10 healthy subjects had a highly expanded clone, defined as at least 3% of TCRs. It was cautioned by the authors that a causal link between EBV and Alzheimer's disease is not established by the detection of EBV-specific TCRs in CSF.

The protocol used for the library was 10x single-cell sequencing. CSF cells were profiled with 10X Genomics single-cell V(D)J and 5' gene-expression libraries. An Illumina NextSeq550 was used to sequence CSF single-cell TCR libraries. On the authors' methods: After V(D)J reads were mapped to the vdj-GRCh38 alts ensemble 2.0.0 reference, the Cell Ranger vdj pipeline was used to analyse the reads. Cell barcodes sharing the same set of productive CDR3 nucleotide sequences were defined as clonotypes. To link clonality with transcriptional profiles, clonotype information was added to the Seurat v3.0 gene-expression metadata. CSF cells with more than 1,800 genes, more than 7,500 UMIs or more than 10% mitochondrial reads were excluded. To identify TCRs with known antigen specificity, CDR3-beta sequences were compared against VDJdb. Clone sharing was examined by network analysis using the R package qgraph, in which only TCRs with complete alpha and beta chains were included. Each CDR3 protein sequence appears as one entry after TCRdb reprocessed the reads, and no DNA is included. The V and J calls reflect TCRdb's pipeline rather than the authors' work. The sample table on file contains hundreds of distinct CDR3 sequences. Approximately 30% of the sample belongs to the ten largest clones.

From the cysteine through the phenylalanine, the CDR3 covers 14 amino acids. Nucleotide data are not available. The germline V gene (reference sequence) yields DFQATT for CDR1 and SNEGSKA for CDR2. None of the participants had acute infectious disease, and every participant was in good physical condition. Neurodegeneration in patients was confirmed with biomarkers including neurofilament, amyloid-beta and tau. For droplet-based sequencing, live CSF cells were sorted with a live/dead marker. To pellet immune cells, CSF obtained by lumbar puncture was centrifuged at 300g. Each CSF sample was examined for red blood cells, and any sample with blood contamination was excluded. CSF cells were cryopreserved by placing the cells in freezing medium, freezing the cells overnight at -80 degrees C, and then storing the cells in liquid nitrogen. Before analysis, CSF samples had been stored for less than seven months.

Its count unrecorded, this clonotype is medium-sized (0.01 to 0.1%) by frequency. Its cognate antigen has yet to be identified. The sequenced material came from cerebrospinal fluid. The rearrangement combines TRBV20-1 with TRBJ2-3. This sequence originates from a human donor with Alzheimer's disease. The encoded CDR3 is CSAADGSDGDTQYF.